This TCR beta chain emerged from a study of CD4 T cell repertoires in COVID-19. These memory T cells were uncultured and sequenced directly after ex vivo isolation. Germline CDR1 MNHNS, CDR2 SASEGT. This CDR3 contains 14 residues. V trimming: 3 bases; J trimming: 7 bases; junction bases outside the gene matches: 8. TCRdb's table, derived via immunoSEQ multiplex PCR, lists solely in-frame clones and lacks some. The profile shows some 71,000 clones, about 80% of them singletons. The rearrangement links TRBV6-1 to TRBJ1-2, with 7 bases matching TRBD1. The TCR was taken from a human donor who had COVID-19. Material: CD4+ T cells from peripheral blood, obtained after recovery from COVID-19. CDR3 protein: CASSEVGQAFGYTF. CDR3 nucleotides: TGTGCCAGCAGTGAGGTCGGACAGGCGTTTGGCTACACCTTC.